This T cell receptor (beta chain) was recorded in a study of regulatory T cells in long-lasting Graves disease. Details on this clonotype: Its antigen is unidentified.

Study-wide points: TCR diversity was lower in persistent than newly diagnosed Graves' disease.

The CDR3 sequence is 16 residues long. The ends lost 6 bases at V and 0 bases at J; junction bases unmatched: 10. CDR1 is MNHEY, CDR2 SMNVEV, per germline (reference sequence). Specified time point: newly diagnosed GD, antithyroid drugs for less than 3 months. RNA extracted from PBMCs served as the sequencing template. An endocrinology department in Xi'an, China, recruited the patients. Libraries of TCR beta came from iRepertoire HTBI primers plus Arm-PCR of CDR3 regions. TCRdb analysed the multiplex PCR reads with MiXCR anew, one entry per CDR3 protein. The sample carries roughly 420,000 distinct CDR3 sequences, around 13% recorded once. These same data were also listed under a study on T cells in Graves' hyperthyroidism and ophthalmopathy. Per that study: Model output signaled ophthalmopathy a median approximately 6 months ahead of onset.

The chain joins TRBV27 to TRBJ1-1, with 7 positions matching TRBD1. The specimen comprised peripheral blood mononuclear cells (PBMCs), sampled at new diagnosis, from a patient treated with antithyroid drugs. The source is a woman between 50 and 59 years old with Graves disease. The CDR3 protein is CASSAGDSYMNTEAFF. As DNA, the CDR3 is TGTGCCAGCAGCGCCGGGGACAGCTACATGAACACTGAAGCTTTCTTT.